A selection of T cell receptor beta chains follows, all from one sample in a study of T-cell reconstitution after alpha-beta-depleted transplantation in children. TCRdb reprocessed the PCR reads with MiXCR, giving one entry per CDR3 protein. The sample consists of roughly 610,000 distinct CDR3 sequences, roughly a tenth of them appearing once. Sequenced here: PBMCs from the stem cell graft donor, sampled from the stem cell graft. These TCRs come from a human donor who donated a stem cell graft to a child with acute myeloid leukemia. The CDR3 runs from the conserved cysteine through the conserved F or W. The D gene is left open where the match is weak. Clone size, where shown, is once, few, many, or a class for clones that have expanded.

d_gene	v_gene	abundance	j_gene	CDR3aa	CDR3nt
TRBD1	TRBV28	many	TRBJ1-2	CASSSQSDTGGRSRNYGYTF	TGTGCCAGCAGTTCTCAGTCCGACACAGGGGGAAGATCACGTAACTATGGCTACACCTTC
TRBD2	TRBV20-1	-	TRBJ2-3	CSARDPSGRRRDTQYF	TGCAGTGCTAGAGACCCTAGCGGGAGACGAAGAGATACGCAGTATTTT
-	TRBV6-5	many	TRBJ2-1	CASSFTDSRYNEQFF	TGTGCCAGCAGTTTCACGGACAGCCGCTACAATGAGCAGTTCTTC
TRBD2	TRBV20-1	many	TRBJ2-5	CSARDRIAGGSSQYF	TGCAGTGCTAGAGATAGGATAGCGGGAGGGTCGTCCCAGTACTTC
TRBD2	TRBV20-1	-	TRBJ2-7	CSATQVSSGSTDEQYF	TGCAGTGCTACCCAGGTCTCAAGCGGGAGTACCGACGAGCAGTACTTC
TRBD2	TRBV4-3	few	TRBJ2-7	CASSQGGASGKYEQYF	TGCGCCAGCAGCCAAGGTGGGGCTAGCGGGAAGTACGAGCAGTACTTC
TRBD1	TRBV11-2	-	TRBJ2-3	CASSLLQGVVGTDTQYF	TGTGCCAGCAGCTTACTTCAGGGGGTAGTGGGCACAGATACGCAGTATTTT
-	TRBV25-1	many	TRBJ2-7	CASGTGTAGEQYF	TGTGCCAGCGGAACCGGGACGGCTGGCGAGCAGTACTTC
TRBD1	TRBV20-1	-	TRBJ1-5	CRAGTGDQLQHF	TGCAGGGCCGGGACAGGTGATCAGCTCCAGCATTTT
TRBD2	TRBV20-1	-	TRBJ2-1	CSARAPAGGFYNEQFF	TGCAGTGCCCGAGCCCCAGCGGGAGGGTTTTACAATGAGCAGTTCTTC
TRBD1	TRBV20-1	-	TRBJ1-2	CSARLDRSNYGYTF	TGCAGTGCTAGATTGGACAGGTCTAACTATGGCTACACCTTC
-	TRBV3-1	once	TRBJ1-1	CASSTRRRTEAFF	TGTGCCAGCAGCACACGTAGGCGCACTGAAGCTTTCTTT
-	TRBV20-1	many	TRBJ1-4	CSARVPRHLNEKLFF	TGCAGTGCTAGAGTTCCCAGACACTTGAATGAAAAACTGTTTTTT
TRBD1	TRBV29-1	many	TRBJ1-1	CSDRTGAFMNTEAFF	TGCAGCGATCGGACAGGGGCTTTTATGAACACTGAAGCTTTCTTT
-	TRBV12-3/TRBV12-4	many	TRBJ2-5	CASRTTGWEQETQYF	TGTGCCAGCAGGACGACCGGGTGGGAGCAAGAGACCCAGTACTTC
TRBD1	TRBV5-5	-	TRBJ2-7	CASSSTSQGAYEQYF	TGTGCCAGCAGCTCGACGAGCCAGGGGGCCTACGAGCAGTACTTC
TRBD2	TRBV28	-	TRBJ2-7	CASSLWVGRSGRRSYEQYF	TGTGCCAGCAGTTTATGGGTCGGACGGAGCGGGAGGCGATCCTACGAGCAGTACTTC
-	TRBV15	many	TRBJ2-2	CATSTFRVPGELFF	TGTGCCACCAGCACATTCCGGGTCCCCGGGGAGCTGTTTTTT
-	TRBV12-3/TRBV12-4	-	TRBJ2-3	CASTRRAGSSKRKNTDTQYF	TGTGCCAGCACCCGACGGGCGGGGAGCAGCAAGAGGAAGAACACAGATACGCAGTATTTT
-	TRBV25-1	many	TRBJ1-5	CASSEDQPQHF	TGTGCCAGCAGTGAAGATCAGCCCCAGCATTTT
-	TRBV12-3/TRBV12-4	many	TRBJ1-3	CASSLGPGTGNTIYF	TGCGCCAGCAGCTTGGGTCCAGGGACCGGAAACACCATATATTTT
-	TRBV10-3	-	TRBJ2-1	CAIRSSVTSLVNEQFF	TGTGCCATCAGAAGTTCCGTGACTAGTTTAGTCAATGAGCAGTTCTTC
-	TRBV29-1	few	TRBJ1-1	CSARTRYQTEAFF	TGCAGCGCCCGGACACGCTACCAGACTGAAGCTTTCTTT
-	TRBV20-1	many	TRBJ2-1	CSARDSRSSYNEQFF	TGCAGTGCTCGGGACTCACGGAGCTCCTACAATGAGCAGTTCTTC
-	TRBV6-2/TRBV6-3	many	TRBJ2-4	CASSYGLFLQYF	TGTGCCAGCAGTTACGGACTATTTCTTCAGTACTTC
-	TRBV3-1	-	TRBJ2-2	CASRGTGTRTGELFF	TGTGCCAGCAGGGGAACCGGGACACGCACCGGGGAGCTGTTTTTT
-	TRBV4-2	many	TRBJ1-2	CASSQDGARLNGYTF	TGTGCCAGCAGCCAAGACGGAGCCAGATTGAATGGCTACACCTTC
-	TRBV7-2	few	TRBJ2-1	CASSSGGRRGLYNEQFF	TGTGCCAGCAGCTCCGGGGGACGGAGAGGGTTATACAATGAGCAGTTCTTC
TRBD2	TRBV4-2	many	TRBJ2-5	CASSLGGGQETQYF	TGTGCCAGCAGCCTCGGGGGGGGACAAGAGACCCAGTACTTC
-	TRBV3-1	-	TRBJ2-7	CASSQTDIVTYEQYF	TGTGCCAGCAGCCAAACAGATATAGTGACCTACGAGCAGTACTTC
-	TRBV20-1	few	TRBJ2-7	CSASRPDPYEQYF	TGCAGTGCCAGCCGACCGGATCCCTACGAGCAGTACTTC
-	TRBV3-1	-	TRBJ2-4	CASSLQGQGQYF	TGTGCCAGCAGCCTACAGGGTCAGGGTCAGTACTTC
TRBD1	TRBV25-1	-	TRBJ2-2	CASNPTGRAGELFF	TGTGCCAGCAATCCGACAGGGAGAGCCGGGGAGCTGTTTTTT
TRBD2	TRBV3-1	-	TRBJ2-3	CASSPRAGESADTQYF	TGTGCCAGCAGCCCCCGAGCGGGAGAATCCGCAGATACGCAGTATTTT
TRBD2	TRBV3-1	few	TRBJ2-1	CASSPRLAGGPEQFF	TGTGCCAGCAGCCCCCGACTAGCGGGAGGGCCCGAGCAGTTCTTC
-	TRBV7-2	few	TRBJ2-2	CASSLRTPRELFF	TGTGCCAGCAGCTTGCGGACACCCAGGGAGCTGTTTTTT
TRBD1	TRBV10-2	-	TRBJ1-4	CASRSGDSTEKLFF	TGCGCCAGCAGGTCCGGGGACAGTACTGAAAAACTGTTTTTT
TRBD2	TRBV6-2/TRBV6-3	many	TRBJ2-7	CASSPPGLGSYEQYF	TGTGCCAGCAGCCCTCCGGGACTAGGCTCCTACGAGCAGTACTTC
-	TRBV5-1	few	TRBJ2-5	CASSRGERETQYF	TGCGCCAGCAGCCGCGGGGAGAGGGAGACCCAGTACTTC
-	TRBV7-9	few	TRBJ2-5	CASGRAGSTESETQYF	TGTGCCAGCGGGCGGGCGGGCTCAACAGAGTCAGAGACCCAGTACTTC
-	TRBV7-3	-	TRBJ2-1	CASSSAGPDEQFF	TGTGCCAGCAGCTCGGCAGGGCCGGATGAGCAGTTCTTC
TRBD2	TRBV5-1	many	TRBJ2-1	CASRPQSGSTGNNEQFF	TGCGCCAGCAGACCCCAAAGCGGGAGTACTGGTAACAATGAGCAGTTCTTC
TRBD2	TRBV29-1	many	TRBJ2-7	CSVERGTSGRLSEQYF	TGCAGCGTTGAAAGAGGGACTAGCGGGAGGTTGAGCGAGCAGTACTTC
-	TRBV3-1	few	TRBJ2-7	CASTQTSLGEQYF	TGTGCCAGTACCCAGACTAGTCTCGGCGAGCAGTACTTC
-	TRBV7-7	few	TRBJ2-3	CASSLSFSTDSQYF	TGTGCTAGCAGCTTATCTTTTAGCACAGATTCGCAGTATTTT